This TCR beta chain was sequenced in a study of blood T cell repertoires in COVID-19. Here immunoSEQ multiplex PCR was the method, and the copy in TCRdb shows in-frame clones only, minus some. The sample yields about 51,000 clones, around 93% seen once. Trimming at V came to 8 bases and at J to 1 base, leaving 0 bases not matched to a gene. Germline CDR1 is SNHLY and CDR2 is FYNNEI. CDR3 size: 13 residues. Sequenced material: peripheral blood. V usage is TRBV2 and J usage is TRBJ1-3; 9 bases fit TRBD1. This receptor was obtained from a man between 45 and 60 years old with acute or convalescent COVID-19. CDR3 loop: CASGTGSGNTIYF. Here the CDR3 DNA reads TGTGCCAGCGGGACAGGGTCTGGAAACACCATATATTTT.